This TCR beta chain is drawn from a study of cytomegalovirus exposure and HLA in healthy donors. PCR used 60 Vbeta primers and 13 Jbeta primers. Repertoires were generated with immunoSEQ multiplex PCR, while TCRdb's copy carries only in-frame clones and drops some. In the table there are 150,000 to 200,000 clones, about 76% of which are singletons. A few counts support this clone. Trimming took 5 bases from V and 7 from J; bases not matched to a gene: 12. Germline V gene lookup returns CDR1 LNHDA and CDR2 SQIVND (reference sequence). The CDR3 runs 16 residues. This sequence was found in a woman in her 40s in good health and CMV-seropositive. The sequenced sample was PBMCs. The rearrangement uses TRBV19 and TRBJ1-2, with 11 bases that match TRBD1. CDR3 amino acids: CASSPGQGGPVTGYTF. The DNA of the CDR3 is TGTGCCAGTAGTCCGGGACAGGGGGGTCCGGTAACTGGCTACACCTTC.